This T cell receptor (beta chain) was sequenced during a study of human T cells and chemical hapten exposure (dated by TCRdb to about 2021). For context, the study as a whole: For sensitization, 2% DPC in acetone was applied to a roughly 2 cm by roughly 2 cm area of upper inner arm skin. Throughout the study period of about 22 weeks, patients also received therapeutic DPC doses to the scalp every week. Patch testing on the upper back used Finn chambers containing 0.01% DPC, with scoring done after 6 days according to International Contact Dermatitis Research Group standards. The patient cohort, mostly female, included alopecia areata with under or over 50% scalp involvement, alopecia totalis and alopecia universalis. Libraries were pooled for sequencing, and per-sample TCR yields varied mainly because of small differences in library volumes within the pool. This study followed changes in the peripheral blood TCR repertoire in vivo during primary and secondary sensitization of alopecia patients to the hapten diphenylcyclopropenone (DPC). Blood samples were taken from patients before sensitization (week 0) and then at 2, 6 and about 24 weeks after DPC sensitization. For TCR sequencing, blood came from 25 to 35 alopecia patients at anywhere from one to four time points (pre-sensitization, 2, 6 and 24 weeks). The full study reports these points: Because all patients had alopecia, a presumed autoimmune disease, the immune response of the patients might differ from that of healthy individuals. Patch test score was positively correlated with the number of PT1 expanded TCRs, with significance at thresholds 8, 16 and 32 but not at 4. DPC sensitization did not change how many TCRs were above 1 in 1000 frequency, and no evidence was found of alterations in global repertoire structure. After repeated subsampling, changes were observed in the strength of the expansion versus patch-test correlation and in the threshold at which the correlation became significant. Significantly more large CDR3 similarity clusters were formed by expanded TCRs than by pre-sensitization or healthy control sets, consistent with antigen-driven responses.

Interpreted using the paper, the time point label stands for: pre-sensitization, week 0. The treatment or condition label here, explained by the study, means: therapeutic diphenylcyclopropenone sensitization with weekly scalp DPC. Blood at each patch-test visit was drawn before the patch test was applied. Eligible patients were aged 18 to 70, diagnosed with alopecia, deemed suitable for DPC therapy, and excluded if pregnant. Total RNA was extracted from unfractionated whole blood collected in Tempus Blood RNA tubes. V is pared back by 2 bases and J by 0 bases, with 11 bases lying between the germline termini. From cysteine to phenylalanine, the CDR3 is 15 amino acids long. Of the read, only the CDR3 DNA is kept; its 45 bases are in frame from base 1. CDR1 and CDR2 (MNHEY, SVGAGI) derive from the germline V gene. The library was prepared using RACE. These reads were obtained on a NextSeq 500. Library preparation attached unique molecular identifiers to individual cDNA molecules for quantitative, reproducible TCR counting. From each blood RNA sample, both TCR alpha and TCR beta chains were sequenced. Per the source publication's procedure: A median of roughly 100,000 TCRs per sample was observed, with a range of about 23,224 to 700,000. The Decombinator software suite was used to annotate V, J and CDR3 in the TCR reads. Every sample was subsampled to the same number of TCRs (28,000) for the PS versus PT1 abundance plots. Expanded TCRs were defined as absent before sensitization and observed at least eight times at the 2-week time point. TCRdb redid the processing of the public reads, applying fastp at Q25 and MiXCR, and retained in-frame beta chains. Every entry covers one CDR3 protein and lists the most common genes and DNA from its rows. TCRdb, not the original authors, processed these V and J calls. This sample lists 300,000 to 450,000 distinct CDR3 sequences; around 5.5% were detected once. Clones ranked in the top ten supply 2.6% of the sample.

As concerns this clonotype: Its antigen target is currently unknown. No much larger clone is present one base from it, and per-base qualities are unavailable.

The receptor's source is a woman aged 45-60 years with alopecia areata. Some clones in this sample may be carry-over from other donors' samples. Here the chain combines TRBV6-5 and TRBJ2-7; a tentative D call is TRBD2 (5 bases match). The sequencing here drew on whole blood, taken in connection with sensitization to the hapten diphenylcyclopropenone (DPC). The CDR3 region: CASSYSGWSSYEQYF. The DNA sequence follows: TGTGCCAGCAGTTACAGCGGCTGGAGCTCCTACGAGCAGTACTTC.